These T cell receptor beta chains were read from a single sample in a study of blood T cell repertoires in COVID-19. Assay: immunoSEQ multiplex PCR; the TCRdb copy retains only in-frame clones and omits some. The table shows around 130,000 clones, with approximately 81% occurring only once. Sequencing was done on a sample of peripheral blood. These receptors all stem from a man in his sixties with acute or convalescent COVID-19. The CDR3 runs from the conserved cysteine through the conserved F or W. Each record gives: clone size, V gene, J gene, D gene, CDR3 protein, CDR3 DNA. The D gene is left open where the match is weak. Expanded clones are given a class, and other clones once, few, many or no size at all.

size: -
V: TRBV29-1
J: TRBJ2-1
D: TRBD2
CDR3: CSVGTSRANEQFF
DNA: TGCAGCGTTGGGACTAGTAGAGCCAATGAGCAGTTCTTC

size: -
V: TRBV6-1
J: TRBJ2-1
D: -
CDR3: CASSELRGTYNEQFF
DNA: TGTGCCAGCAGTGAACTCAGGGGGACTTACAATGAGCAGTTCTTC

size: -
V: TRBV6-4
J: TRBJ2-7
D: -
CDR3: CASGGLRSSYEQYF
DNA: TGTGCCAGCGGGGGACTTCGGAGCTCCTACGAGCAGTACTTC

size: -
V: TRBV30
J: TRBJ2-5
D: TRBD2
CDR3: CAAGGNQETQYF
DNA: TGTGCGGCGGGGGGCAACCAAGAGACCCAGTACTTC

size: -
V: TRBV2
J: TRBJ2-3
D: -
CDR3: CASEASRADTQYF
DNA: TGTGCCAGCGAAGCATCTCGGGCAGATACGCAGTATTTT

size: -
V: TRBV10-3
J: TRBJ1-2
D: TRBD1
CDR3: CAVPQGDGYTF
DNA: TGTGCCGTTCCTCAGGGGGATGGCTACACCTTC

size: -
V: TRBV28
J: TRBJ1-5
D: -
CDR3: CASSSSGSNQPQHF
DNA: -

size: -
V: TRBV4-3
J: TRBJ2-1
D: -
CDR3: CASSQVWGGSYNEQFF
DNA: TGCGCCAGCAGCCAGGTTTGGGGAGGCTCCTACAATGAGCAGTTCTTC

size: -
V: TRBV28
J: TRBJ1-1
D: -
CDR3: CASSSWDFEGMNTEAFF
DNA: TGTGCCAGCAGCTCATGGGACTTTGAGGGGATGAACACTGAAGCTTTCTTT

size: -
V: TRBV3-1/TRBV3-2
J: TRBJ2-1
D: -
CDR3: CASSQRGRGNEQFF
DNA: TGTGCCAGCAGCCAACGAGGGAGGGGGAATGAGCAGTTCTTC

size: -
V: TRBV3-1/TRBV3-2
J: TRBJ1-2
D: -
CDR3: CASSQGYSHGYTF
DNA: TGTGCCAGCAGCCAAGGTTACAGCCATGGCTACACCTTC

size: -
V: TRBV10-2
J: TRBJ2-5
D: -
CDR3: CASSGLEVETQYF
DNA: TGCGCCAGCAGTGGACTAGAGGTAGAGACCCAGTACTTC

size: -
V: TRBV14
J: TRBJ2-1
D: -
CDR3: CASSQEGTGIYEQFF
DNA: TGTGCCAGCAGCCAAGAAGGTACGGGGATCTATGAGCAGTTCTTC

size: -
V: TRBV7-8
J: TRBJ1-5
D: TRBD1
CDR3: CASSLGTGGINQPQHF
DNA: TGTGCCAGCAGCTTAGGGACAGGGGGAATCAATCAGCCCCAGCATTTT

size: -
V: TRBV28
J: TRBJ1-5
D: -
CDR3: CATAPQTGRGNQPQHF
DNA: TGTGCCACCGCCCCCCAAACAGGGCGAGGAAATCAGCCCCAGCATTTT

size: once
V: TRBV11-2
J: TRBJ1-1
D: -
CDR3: CASSSGIVLYTEAFF
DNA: TGTGCCAGCAGCTCCGGGATAGTCTTGTACACTGAAGCTTTCTTT

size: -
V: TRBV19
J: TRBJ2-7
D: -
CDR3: CATQLKRGPSYEQYF
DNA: TGTGCCACACAACTCAAAAGGGGTCCCTCCTACGAGCAGTACTTC

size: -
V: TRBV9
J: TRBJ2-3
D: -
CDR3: CASSVTAVSTDTQYF
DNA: TGTGCCAGCAGCGTTACCGCGGTCTCCACAGATACGCAGTATTTT

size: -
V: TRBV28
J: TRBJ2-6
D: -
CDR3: CASSLGGSGANVLTF
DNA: TGTGCCAGCAGTTTGGGAGGCTCTGGGGCCAACGTCCTGACTTTC

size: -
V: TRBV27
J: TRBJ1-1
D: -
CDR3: CASSSPSSFF
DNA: TGTGCCAGCAGTTCCCCCTCCTCTTTCTTT

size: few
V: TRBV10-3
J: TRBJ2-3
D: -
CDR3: CAIRPGDTDTQYF
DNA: TGTGCCATTCGCCCGGGGGACACAGATACGCAGTATTTT

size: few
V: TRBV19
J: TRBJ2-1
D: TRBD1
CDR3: CASRPPGQGAMNEQFF
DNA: TGTGCCAGTAGACCGCCGGGACAGGGGGCGATGAATGAGCAGTTCTTC

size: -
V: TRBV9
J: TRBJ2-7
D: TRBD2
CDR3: CASSGLAEPYEQYF
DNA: TGTGCCAGCAGCGGCCTAGCGGAACCCTACGAGCAGTACTTC

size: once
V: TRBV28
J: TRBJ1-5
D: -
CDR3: CASSFEGPNQPQHF
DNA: TGTGCCAGCAGTTTCGAGGGCCCCAATCAGCCCCAGCATTTT

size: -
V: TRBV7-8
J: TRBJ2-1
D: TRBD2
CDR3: CASSFARLAGGDEQFF
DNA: TGTGCCAGCAGCTTCGCCCGACTAGCGGGAGGAGATGAGCAGTTCTTC

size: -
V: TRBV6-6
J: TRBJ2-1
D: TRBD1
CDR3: CASSYAIQGKNEQFF
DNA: TGTGCCAGCAGTTACGCGATACAGGGGAAAAATGAGCAGTTCTTC

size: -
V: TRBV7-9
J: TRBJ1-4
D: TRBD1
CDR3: CASSLGATGGESLFF
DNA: TGTGCCAGCAGCTTAGGGGCGACAGGGGGCGAGTCGCTGTTTTTT

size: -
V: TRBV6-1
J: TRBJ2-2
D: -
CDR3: CASSEAAGLIGELFF
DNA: TGTGCCAGCAGTGAAGCCGCGGGGCTAATCGGGGAGCTGTTTTTT

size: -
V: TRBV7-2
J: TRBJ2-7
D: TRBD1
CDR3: CASSTKEDRGHHEQYF
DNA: TGTGCCAGCAGTACGAAGGAGGACAGGGGGCATCACGAGCAGTACTTC

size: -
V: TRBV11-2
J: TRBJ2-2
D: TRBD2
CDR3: CASSLNAGGSNTGELFF
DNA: TGTGCCAGCAGCTTAAACGCGGGAGGGTCGAACACCGGGGAGCTGTTTTTT

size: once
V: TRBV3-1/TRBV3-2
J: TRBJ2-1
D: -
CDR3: CASSLLEGGGQFF
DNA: TGTGCCAGCAGCCTCCTCGAGGGAGGCGGGCAGTTCTTC

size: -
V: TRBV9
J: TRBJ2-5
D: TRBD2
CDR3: CASSVETSGGETQYF
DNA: TGTGCCAGCAGCGTAGAAACTAGCGGAGGGGAGACCCAGTACTTC

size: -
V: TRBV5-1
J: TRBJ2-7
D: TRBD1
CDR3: CASRTPGQTHEQYF
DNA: TGCGCCAGCAGAACTCCGGGACAGACCCACGAGCAGTACTTC

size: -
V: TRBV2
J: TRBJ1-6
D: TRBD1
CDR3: CASSDGTGGSPLHF
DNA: TGTGCCAGCAGTGATGGGACAGGGGGATCACCCCTCCACTTT

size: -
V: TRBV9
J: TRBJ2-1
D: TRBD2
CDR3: CASSVRSGYYNEQFF
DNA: TGTGCCAGCAGCGTTCGTAGCGGGTACTACAATGAGCAGTTCTTC

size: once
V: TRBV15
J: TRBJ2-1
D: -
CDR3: CATSRDQEGVRFF
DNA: TGTGCCACCAGCAGAGATCAGGAGGGAGTGAGGTTCTTC

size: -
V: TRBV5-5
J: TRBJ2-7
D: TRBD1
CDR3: CASSLVGQGARRQYF
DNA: TGTGCCAGCAGCTTGGTAGGACAGGGGGCAAGAAGGCAGTACTTC

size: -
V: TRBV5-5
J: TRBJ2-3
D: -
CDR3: CASSLNPWQNTDTQYF
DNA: TGTGCCAGCAGCTTGAATCCTTGGCAGAACACAGATACGCAGTATTTT

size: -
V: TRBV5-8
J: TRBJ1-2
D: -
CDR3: CASSTDSNYGYTF
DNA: TGTGCCAGCAGCACCGACAGCAACTATGGCTACACCTTC

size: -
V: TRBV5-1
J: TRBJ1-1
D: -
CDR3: CATREALGTEAFF
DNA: TGCGCCACCCGGGAGGCACTGGGCACTGAAGCTTTCTTT

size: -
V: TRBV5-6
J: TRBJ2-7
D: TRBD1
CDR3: CASSSWTGYEQYF
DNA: TGTGCCAGCAGCTCTTGGACAGGCTACGAGCAGTACTTC

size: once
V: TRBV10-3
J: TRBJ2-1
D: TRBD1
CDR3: CAISPGTGIGNEQFF
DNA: TGTGCCATCAGTCCCGGGACAGGGATCGGCAATGAGCAGTTCTTC

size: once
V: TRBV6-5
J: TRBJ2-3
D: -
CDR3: CASRPGTDTQYF
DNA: TGTGCCAGCAGACCGGGCACAGATACGCAGTATTTT

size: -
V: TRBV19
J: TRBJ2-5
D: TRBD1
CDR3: CASRDRGLGTETQYF
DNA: TGTGCCAGTAGGGACAGGGGGCTCGGTACGGAGACCCAGTACTTC

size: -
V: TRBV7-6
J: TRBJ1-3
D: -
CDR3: CASSPGRVNTIYF
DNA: TGTGCCAGCAGCCCAGGGAGGGTAAACACCATATATTTT